This TCR beta chain was obtained from a study of blood T cell repertoires in COVID-19. About the study: The United States, Italy and Spain supplied acute and convalescent COVID-19 samples. Sample material is recorded as cDNA or gDNA derived from T cells, B-cell-depleted T cells, or PBMCs.

In the study's own analysis: Estimation of nucleated cell counts was performed using reference gene primer amplification. Profiling relied on immunoSEQ multiplex PCR, and the TCRdb table lists in-frame clones only, not all of them. Clonal size and the V and J genes are those of that table, whereas D and trimming came from the DNA. The repertoire includes over 100,000 clones, less than 90% of them detected once, and less than 6.5% sits in the top ten. This clone was seen only once. Germline V gene lookup returns CDR1 KGHSY and CDR2 FQNENV. V lost 6 bases and J lost 0; bases outside the gene matches: 5. The CDR3 is made up of 15 amino acids.

The clonotype comes from a human donor in a cohort sampled during active COVID-19. Material: peripheral blood. J is TRBJ1-5 and V is TRBV16, with 7 nucleotides matching TRBD1. CDR3 in DNA: TGTGCCAGCAGTCCCACAGGGGTTAGCAATCAGCCCCAGCATTTT. Encoded protein: CASSPTGVSNQPQHF.